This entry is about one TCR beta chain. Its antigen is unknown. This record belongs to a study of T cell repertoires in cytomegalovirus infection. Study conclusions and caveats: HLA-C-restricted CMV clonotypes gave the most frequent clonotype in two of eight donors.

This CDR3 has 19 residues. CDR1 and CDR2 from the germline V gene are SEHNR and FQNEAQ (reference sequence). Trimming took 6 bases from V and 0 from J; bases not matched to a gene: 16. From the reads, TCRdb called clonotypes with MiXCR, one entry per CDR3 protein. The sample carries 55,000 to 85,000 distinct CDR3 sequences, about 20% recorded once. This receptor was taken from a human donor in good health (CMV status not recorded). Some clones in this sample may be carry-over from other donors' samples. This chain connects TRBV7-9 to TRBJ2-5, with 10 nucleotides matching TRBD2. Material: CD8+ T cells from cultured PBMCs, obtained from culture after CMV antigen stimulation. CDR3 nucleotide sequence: TGTGCCAGCAGGACCCTAGCGGGGGCAGTAATGAACAACCAAGAGACCCAGTACTTC. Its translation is CASRTLAGAVMNNQETQYF.